The 9 T cell receptor beta chains in this list originate from one sample, sequenced in a study of T cell responses to AZD1222 COVID-19 vaccine. Sequencing was performed with immunoSEQ multiplex PCR; in TCRdb, only in-frame clones are kept and a portion is missing. The sample gives about 120,000 clones, around 94% of which show up once; 2.5% to 3% is in the top ten. The sequencing used peripheral blood, collected on day 0 of AZD1222 vaccination. All receptors derive from an adult in good health.

The chain combines TRBV9 with TRBJ1-1, with D perhaps matching TRBD1 (6 bases). V dropped 2 bases and J dropped 1 base, with 9 bases sitting between them. Germline CDR1 and CDR2: SGDLS and YYNGEE. The CDR3 has 14 amino acids. The CDR3 DNA is TGTGCCAGCAGCGTTACAGGGAGGAACACTGAAGCTTTCTTT. As protein: CASSVTGRNTEAFF.

CDR3 in DNA: TGTGCCAGCAGTTTATTTCAGGGCACAGATACGCAGTATTTT. Amino acids: CASSLFQGTDTQYF. This sequence joins TRBV27 and TRBJ2-3; D remains ambiguous. Trimming cost V 1 base and J 1 base, with 6 bases left between them. CDR3 length equals 14 residues. The germline V gene has CDR1 MNHEY and CDR2 SMNVEV (reference sequence).

The chain joins TRBV5-1 to TRBJ2-5, with a tentative D call TRBD1 (5 bases). The V end was cut by 1 base, the J end by 7 bases, with 17 bases between. This CDR3 is built from 15 residues. CDR1 is SGHRS, CDR2 YFSETQ, per germline. The CDR3 DNA follows: TGCGCCAGCAGCTTGAACCTCCAGGGTACCCGGACCCAGTACTTC. Protein sequence: CASSLNLQGTRTQYF. The full variable domain, completed using reference TRBV5-1 and TRBJ2-5, is KAGVTQTPRYLIKTRGQQVTLSCSPISGHRSVSWYQQTPGQGLQFLFEYFSETQRNKGNFPGRFSGRQFSNSRSEMNVSTLELGDSALYLCASSLNLQGTRTQYFGPGTRLLVL.

This chain uses TRBV28 with TRBJ2-7; 7 nucleotides match TRBD2. V shed 6 bases and J 3 bases; nucleotides not matched to a gene: 2. CDR3 size: 12 residues. Germline V gene lookup returns CDR1 MDHEN and CDR2 SYDVKM. The CDR3 protein is CASRGGNYEQYF. The DNA of the CDR3 is TGTGCCAGCAGGGGGGGGAACTACGAGCAGTACTTC.

This chain links TRBV9 with TRBJ2-2; D unclear. The CDR3 has 13 amino acids. Germline V gives CDR1 SGDLS, CDR2 YYNGEE. V was cut by 3 bases and J by 7 bases, with 10 bases left in between. CDR3 loop: CASSESWIGELFF. DNA of the CDR3: TGTGCCAGCAGCGAGAGTTGGATCGGGGAGCTGTTTTTT.

The V call is TRBV6-1, the J call TRBJ1-2; maybe TRBD1 (5 bases). Germline V gene sequence: CDR1 MNHNS, CDR2 SASEGT. V gave up 2 bases and J gave up 5 bases, with 18 bases separating them. The CDR3 is 16 amino acids. The CDR3, as DNA: TGTGCCAGCAGTGAACGCCCCGCAGGGATGTCTTATGGCTACACCTTC. Amino acid sequence: CASSERPAGMSYGYTF.

In DNA, the CDR3 is TGTGCCAGCTCTCCGACAGGGGTCTATGGCTACACCTTC. It translates to CASSPTGVYGYTF. The rearrangement links TRBV18 to TRBJ1-2; the match to TRBD1 covers 8 bases. Germline CDR1 reads KGHSH; CDR2 reads LQKENI. The ends lost 6 bases at V and 4 bases at J; junction bases unmatched: 4. The CDR3 is 13 residues long. The variable domain in full, completed from reference TRBV18 and TRBJ1-2, reads NAGVMQNPRHLVRRRGQEARLRCSPMKGHSHVYWYRQLPEEGLKFMVYLQKENIIDESGMPKERFSAEFPKEGPSILRIQQVVRGDSAAYFCASSPTGVYGYTFGSGTRLTVV.

This sequence joins TRBV30 and TRBJ2-7, with 11 bases identical to TRBD2. CDR1 GTSNPN and CDR2 SVGIG come from the germline V gene (reference sequence). The CDR3 covers 18 residues. The J segment lost 2 bases and the V segment lost 5 bases, leaving 17 bases of the junction unmatched. The DNA for the CDR3 is TGTGCCTGGGGTCCCTTTCCCTTAGCGGGAGGGGAACCCTACGAGCAGTACTTC. This sequence encodes CAWGPFPLAGGEPYEQYF.

The chain has TRBV19 and TRBJ1-2; 11 positions agree with TRBD1. V was clipped by 10 bases and J by 4 bases; unmatched bases: 11. Looked up from germline, CDR1 is LNHDA and CDR2 is SQIVND (reference sequence). This CDR3 has 15 amino acids. The CDR3 region is CATHGGTGGFYGYTF. Here the CDR3 DNA reads TGTGCCACCCACGGAGGGACAGGGGGATTCTATGGCTACACCTTC. The whole variable domain, remainder taken from reference TRBV19 and TRBJ1-2, is DGGITQSPKYLFRKEGQNVTLSCEQNLNHDAMYWYRQDPGQGLRLIYYSQIVNDFQKGDIAEGYSVSREKKESFPLTVTSAQKNPTAFYLCATHGGTGGFYGYTFGSGTRLTVV.